The T cell receptor beta chain described here comes from a study of cytomegalovirus exposure and HLA in healthy donors. Study overall: In terms of ancestry, the Caucasian-associated cluster contained about 81% of the 398 genotyped donors. Study-wide findings and caveats: Later on, analysis showed that most CMV-associated TCR beta chains appeared to be HLA-restricted. Within the data, a cluster of highly shared sequence variants was likely a sequencing artifact.

Details on this clone: The antigen is undetermined.

This PCR relied on a set of 60 Vbeta primers and 13 Jbeta primers. Sequencing used immunoSEQ multiplex PCR; TCRdb keeps in-frame clones, though not all of them. The sample carries over 200,000 clones, around 73% recorded once. The TCR sequence derives from a male donor in good health and CMV-seronegative. Source material: PBMCs.

The DNA for the CDR3 is TGTGCCACCCTTGAGGGCAGGGGGCGATCTGGCTACACCTTC. The encoded protein is CATLEGRGRSGYTF. The rearrangement links TRBV28 to TRBJ1-2; 8 bases align to TRBD1. V shed 10 bases, J shed 7 bases, and the junction held 14 bases outside the gene matches. The CDR3 has 14 amino acids. The germline gives CDR1 MDHEN, CDR2 SYDVKM.